This T cell receptor beta chain was identified during a study of blood T cell repertoires in COVID-19. Measured with immunoSEQ multiplex PCR; TCRdb has only the in-frame clones, and not every one. The top ten clones hold over 4.5% of a sample with approximately 260,000 clones, 83% of them seen once. Germline assignment: CDR1 LNHDA and CDR2 SQIVND (reference sequence). V trimming: 5 bases; J trimming: 5 bases; junction bases outside the gene matches: 7. The CDR3 runs to 15 residues. This TCR was sampled from a man in his sixties who had recovered from COVID-19. The chain recombines TRBV19 with TRBJ2-7; 12 nucleotides agree with TRBD1. Specimen: peripheral blood. CDR3 nucleotides: TGTGCCAGTAGTGCTCGCGGGACAGGGGGCCACGAGCAGTACTTC. Translating gives CASSARGTGGHEQYF.